A single TCR beta chain is shown here with its context. Its antigen remains unidentified. This entry belongs to a study of cytomegalovirus exposure and HLA in healthy donors. At the level of the study: Genotyping showed less than 85% of roughly 400 donors falling in the Caucasian-associated ancestry cluster.

General observations from the study: The records held CMV serostatus as the only immune exposure information.

CDR3 size: 14 residues. In germline, CDR1 is WNHNN, CDR2 SYGVQD (reference sequence). The V segment lost 6 bases and the J segment 4 bases; nucleotides outside the gene matches: 7. PCR used 60 Vbeta primers and 13 Jbeta primers. Profiling relied on immunoSEQ multiplex PCR, and the TCRdb table lists in-frame clones only, not all of them. This repertoire shows approximately 76,000 clones, around 79% found once; its top ten account for roughly 2.5%. Sequenced: PBMCs. The TCR comes from a man aged 30 to 39 in good health and CMV-seronegative. The chain combines TRBV10-1 with TRBJ2-5; 8 bases agree with TRBD1. DNA of the CDR3: TGCGCCAGCAGCGAAACCGGGACAGGAGAGACCCAGTACTTC. It codes for CASSETGTGETQYF.